Below are 15 T cell receptor beta chains sequenced from a single sample in a study of blood T cell repertoires in COVID-19. TCRdb keeps only in-frame clones here, not all; method: immunoSEQ multiplex PCR. Among 200,000 to 300,000 clones listed, around 86% were seen once. Sequencing was carried out using PBMCs or T cells enriched from blood (not recorded which). The receptors derive from a middle-aged woman with acute COVID-19.

The genes are TRBV27 and TRBJ2-7; D remains ambiguous. This CDR3 contains 12 residues. CDR1 and CDR2 (germline): MNHEY, SMNVEV (reference sequence). V lost 2 bases, J lost 4 bases, and 6 bases lay in between. The CDR3 region is CASSLAGYEQYF. CDR3 nucleotides: TGTGCCAGCAGTTTAGCAGGATACGAGCAGTACTTC.

The J gene is TRBJ2-1, the V gene TRBV7-9; weak D call: TRBD2 (5 bases). Germline lookup yields CDR1 SEHNR and CDR2 FQNEAQ (reference sequence). The CDR3 sequence is 15 residues long. Trimming shortened V by 5 bases and J by 2 bases, and 13 bases separated the two germline ends. As DNA, the CDR3 is TGTGCCAGCAGCCAACTAGACCCAGCCTACAATGAGCAGTTCTTC. This sequence encodes CASSQLDPAYNEQFF.

J is TRBJ1-4 and V is TRBV2; a possible D gene is TRBD1 (5 bases). Trimming took 7 bases from V and 7 from J, leaving 16 bases between them. There are 14 residues in the CDR3. CDR1 SNHLY and CDR2 FYNNEI come from the germline V gene. The CDR3 spells CASIRQGRGEKLFF. The CDR3, as DNA: TGTGCCAGCATTCGGCAGGGCAGAGGTGAAAAACTGTTTTTT. The whole variable domain, filled in from reference TRBV2 and TRBJ1-4, reads EPEVTQTPSHQVTQMGQEVILRCVPISNHLYFYWYRQILGQKVEFLVSFYNNEISEKSEIFDDQFSVERPDGSNFTLKIRSTKLEDSAMYFCASIRQGRGEKLFFGSGTQLSVL.

The chain recombines TRBV30 with TRBJ2-2; TRBD2 matches 10 bases. The germline V gene encodes CDR1 GTSNPN and CDR2 SVGIG (reference sequence). The CDR3 contains 14 residues. Germline trimming cut 3 bases from V and 4 bases from J; bases unmatched to any gene: 2. The CDR3 loop is CAWRGLATTGELFF. DNA for the CDR3: TGTGCCTGGAGGGGACTAGCGACCACCGGGGAGCTGTTTTTT.

This clone showed up just once. This rearrangement joins TRBV7-2 to TRBJ2-3; TRBD2 matches 9 bases. Germline V lookup: CDR1 SGHTA, CDR2 FQGNSA. The length of the CDR3 is 16 residues. V gave up 2 bases and J gave up 2 bases; unmatched junction bases: 5. In DNA, the CDR3 is TGTGCCAGCAGCTTATTTCTAGCGGGGTTCACAGATACGCAGTATTTT. Protein sequence: CASSLFLAGFTDTQYF.

The chain uses TRBV11-2 and TRBJ2-4; 9 nucleotides align to TRBD2. The CDR3 has 15 residues. The germline gives CDR1 SGHAT, CDR2 FQNNGV. With V trimmed by 3 bases and J by 7 bases, 7 bases remained unmatched. The CDR3 loop is CASSFQGREGNIQYF. CDR3 DNA: TGTGCCAGCAGCTTTCAGGGGCGGGAGGGGAACATTCAGTACTTC.

The V gene is TRBV5-1, the J gene TRBJ2-3; D is unclear. The CDR3 runs 15 residues. Deletions cut 4 bases from V and 0 bases from J, with 12 bases between. Germline V gene lookup returns CDR1 SGHRS and CDR2 YFSETQ. The CDR3 region has the DNA TGCGCCAGCAGCGAGGAGAGACCTAGCACAGATACGCAGTATTTT. Protein product: CASSEERPSTDTQYF.

The chain links TRBV4-1 to TRBJ2-1, with D tentatively TRBD1 (6 bases). CDR1 is MGHRA and CDR2 is YSYEKL in the germline V gene. V was pared by 3 bases and J by 7 bases, with 10 bases between. This CDR3 contains 13 residues. The CDR3: CASSHGDRNEQFF. The CDR3 bases are TGCGCCAGCAGCCACGGAGACAGGAATGAGCAGTTCTTC.

The chain carries TRBV7-9 and TRBJ2-1; 8 bases are shared with TRBD2. The CDR3 has 17 amino acids. Germline lookup yields CDR1 SEHNR and CDR2 FQNEAQ (reference sequence). V shed 3 bases and J 1 base; nucleotides not matched to a gene: 8. As DNA, the CDR3 is TGTGCCAGCAGCTTCCCCACTAGCGGCTTTTCCTACAATGAGCAGTTCTTC. Protein sequence: CASSFPTSGFSYNEQFF. The full variable domain, with the rest looked up from reference TRBV7-9 and TRBJ2-1, is DTGVSQNPRHKITKRGQNVTFRCDPISEHNRLYWYRQTLGQGPEFLTYFQNEAQLEKSRLLSDRFSAERPKGSFSTLEIQRTEQGDSAMYLCASSFPTSGFSYNEQFFGPGTRLTVL.

This chain joins TRBV19 and TRBJ2-3, with 7 bases fitting TRBD2. Germline lookup yields CDR1 LNHDA and CDR2 SQIVND (reference sequence). V trimming: 6 bases; J trimming: 6 bases; junction bases outside the gene matches: 12. The CDR3 spans 15 residues. The CDR3 loop is CASRRLADRPDTQYF. The CDR3 DNA follows: TGTGCCAGTAGACGGCTAGCGGACCGCCCGGATACGCAGTATTTT.

As concerns this clone: The same CDR3 arises from other DNA sequences in this sample as well. The chain joins TRBV5-1 to TRBJ2-1; TRBD2 agrees at 7 bases. This CDR3 comprises 15 residues. Per the germline V gene, CDR1 is SGHRS and CDR2 is YFSETQ. Trimming cost V 2 bases and J 4 bases; bases outside gene matches: 6. The CDR3 DNA reads as TGCGCCAGCAGCTTCGGGGGAGGGCCGTACAATGAGCAGTTCTTC. Translation: CASSFGGGPYNEQFF.

J is TRBJ2-7 and V is TRBV5-1; D is perhaps TRBD2 (5 bases). Trimming removed 0 bases from V and 4 bases from J, with 11 bases in between. The V gene's germline CDR1 is SGHRS and CDR2 YFSETQ. This CDR3 has 14 residues. The DNA for the CDR3 is TGCGCCAGCAGCTTGGGGCCGGGGTTGTACGAGCAGTACTTC. Translating it yields CASSLGPGLYEQYF.

This chain joins TRBV7-6 and TRBJ2-7; weak D call: TRBD2 (5 bases). Germline loops: CDR1 SGHVS, CDR2 FNYEAQ. The ends were cut back, 5 bases at V and 0 bases at J, with 11 bases in the middle. The CDR3 extends over 14 amino acids. The CDR3 DNA sequence: TGTGCCAGCAGCAACGGGGTAAGCTCCTACGAGCAGTACTTC. Translation gives CASSNGVSSYEQYF.

This clone appeared a single time. V usage is TRBV28 and J usage is TRBJ1-2; 7 bases map to TRBD1. Looked up from germline, CDR1 is MDHEN and CDR2 is SYDVKM. This CDR3 region has 15 residues. V was clipped by 7 bases and J by 3 bases; unmatched bases: 11. The CDR3 nucleotides are TGTGCCAGCAATAAAAGATCCAGGGGGGACTATGGCTACACCTTC. Translation gives CASNKRSRGDYGYTF.

The chain recombines TRBV23-1 with TRBJ2-7, with 12 bases aligning to TRBD1. TRBV23-1 is sorted into the ORF group, with uncertain function. CDR3 length: 14 residues. The V and J ends lost 8 bases and 5 bases, in that order; junction bases with no gene match: 7. The CDR3 DNA follows: TGCGCCAGCCTTCCGGGACAGGGGGCCAACGAGCAGTACTTC. Its protein is CASLPGQGANEQYF.